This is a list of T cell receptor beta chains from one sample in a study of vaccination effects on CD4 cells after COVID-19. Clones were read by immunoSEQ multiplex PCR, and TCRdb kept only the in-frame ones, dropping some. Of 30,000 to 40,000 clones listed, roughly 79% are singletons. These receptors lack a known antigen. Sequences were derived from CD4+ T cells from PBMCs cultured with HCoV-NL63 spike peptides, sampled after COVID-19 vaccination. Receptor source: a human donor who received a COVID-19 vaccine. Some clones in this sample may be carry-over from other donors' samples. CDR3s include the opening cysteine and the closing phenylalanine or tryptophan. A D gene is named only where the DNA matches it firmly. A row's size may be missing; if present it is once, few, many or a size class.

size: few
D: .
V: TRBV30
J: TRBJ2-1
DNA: TGTGCCTGGAGAGACGACAGAAACAATGAGCAGTTCTTC
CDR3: CAWRDDRNNEQFF

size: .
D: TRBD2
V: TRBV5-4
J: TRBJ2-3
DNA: TGTGCCAGCACATCTCCTAGCGGGGGGTCTTATACGCAGTATTTT
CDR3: CASTSPSGGSYTQYF

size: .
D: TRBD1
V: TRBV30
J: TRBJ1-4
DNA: TGTGCCTGGAGTGTGGGACAGAATGAAAAACTGTTTTTT
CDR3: CAWSVGQNEKLFF

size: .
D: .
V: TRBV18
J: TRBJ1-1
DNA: TGTGCCAGCTCACCTGGGGTAGGGGTCGATGAAGCTTTCTTT
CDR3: CASSPGVGVDEAFF

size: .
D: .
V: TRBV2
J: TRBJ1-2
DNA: TGTGCCAGCAGTGTAATGGGGATCGGCTACTATGGCTACACCTTC
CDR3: CASSVMGIGYYGYTF

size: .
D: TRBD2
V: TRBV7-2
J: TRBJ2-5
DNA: TGTGCCAGCAGCTCCCAACCGGGGGGGGTTCAAGGGGCCCAGTACTTC
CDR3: CASSSQPGGVQGAQYF

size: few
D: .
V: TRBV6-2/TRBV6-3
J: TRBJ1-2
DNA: TGTGCCAGCAGTCCGGACGGTAACTATGGCTACACCTTC
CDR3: CASSPDGNYGYTF

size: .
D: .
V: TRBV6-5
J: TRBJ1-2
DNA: TGTGCCAGCACCACCAACCCCGTTCCGAACTATGGCTACACCTTC
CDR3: CASTTNPVPNYGYTF

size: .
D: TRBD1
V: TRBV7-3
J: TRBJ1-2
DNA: TGTGCCAGCAGCTTAAATAGTTTTGGGACAGGGCTTGGTGGCTACACCTTC
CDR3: CASSLNSFGTGLGGYTF

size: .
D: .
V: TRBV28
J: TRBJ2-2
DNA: TGTGCCAGCAGTCGAGATCTGTGGGGCCAAACCGGGGAGCTGTTTTTT
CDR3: CASSRDLWGQTGELFF

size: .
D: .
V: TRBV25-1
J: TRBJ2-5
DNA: TGTGCCAGCAGTGACGGCGGGGCTGGGGAGACCCAGTACTTC
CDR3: CASSDGGAGETQYF

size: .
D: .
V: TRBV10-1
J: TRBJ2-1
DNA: TGCGCCAGCAGTGAGAGCAGGGGACTCTTGAATGAGCAGTTCTTC
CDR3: CASSESRGLLNEQFF

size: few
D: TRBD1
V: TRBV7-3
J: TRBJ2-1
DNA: TGTGCCAGCAGCGGACCGGGACAGGGAGAGTTCTTC
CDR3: CASSGPGQGEFF

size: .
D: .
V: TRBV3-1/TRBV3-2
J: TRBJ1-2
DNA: TGTGCCAGCAGCAAATCGGGGGGCGCCGGGTATGGCTACACCTTC
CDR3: CASSKSGGAGYGYTF

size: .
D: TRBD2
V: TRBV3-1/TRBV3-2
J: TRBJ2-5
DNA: TGTGCCAGCAGCCAAAATAGCGGGGGGGCCTGGGAGACCCAGTACTTC
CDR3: CASSQNSGGAWETQYF

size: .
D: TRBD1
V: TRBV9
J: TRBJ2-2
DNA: TGTGCCAGCAGCGGCGTCGGGACAGGGGGCACCGGGGAGCTGTTTTTT
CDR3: CASSGVGTGGTGELFF

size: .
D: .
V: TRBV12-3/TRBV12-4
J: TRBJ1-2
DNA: TGTGCCAGCAGTTTAACAGGCTACTATGGCTACACCTTC
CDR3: CASSLTGYYGYTF

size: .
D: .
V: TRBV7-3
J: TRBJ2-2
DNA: TGTGCCAGCAGCTTAACGGCGGGGAAGGCCGGGGAGCTGTTTTTT
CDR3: CASSLTAGKAGELFF

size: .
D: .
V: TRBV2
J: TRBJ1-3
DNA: TGTGCCAGCAGTGGTAGAGGGTTCTCTGGAAACACCATATATTTT
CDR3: CASSGRGFSGNTIYF

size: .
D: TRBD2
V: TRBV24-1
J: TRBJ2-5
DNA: TGTGCCACCTCCGGGACTAGCGTAGAGACCCAGTACTTC
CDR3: CATSGTSVETQYF

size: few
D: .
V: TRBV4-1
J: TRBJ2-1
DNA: TGCGCCAGCAGCCAAGATTTGACCGGGGGCAATGAGCAGTTCTTC
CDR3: CASSQDLTGGNEQFF

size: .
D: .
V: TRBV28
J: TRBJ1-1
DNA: TGTGCCAGCAGTTTAGGGGTGAACACTGAAGCTTTCTTT
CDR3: CASSLGVNTEAFF